The 15 T cell receptor beta chains presented below share a single source sample, sequenced in a study of breast tumors, draining lymph nodes, adjacent tissues. TCRdb reprocessed the multiplex PCR reads with MiXCR, giving one entry per CDR3 protein. The sample includes approximately 150,000 distinct CDR3 sequences, around 35% of them seen just once. Axillary draining lymph nodes of breast cancer patients supplied the node samples. Source material: axillary lymph node tissue. These receptors all stem from a female donor with breast cancer. Some clones in this sample may be carry-over from other donors' samples.

Of note for this clonotype: Germline and junction disagree at one end, which may indicate a read error. V gene TRBV10-1 combines with J gene TRBJ2-3, with 7 bases matching TRBD1. Germline loops: CDR1 WNHNN, CDR2 SYGVQD (reference sequence). This CDR3 region has 14 residues. DNA for the CDR3: TGCGCCAGCAGTCGGGACAGCCACGCAGATACGCGGTACTTT. Its translation is CASSRDSHADTRYF.

There are many counts of this clonotype. CDR3 nucleotides: TGTGCCAGCAGCAACGCCGGACGGCACGAAAAACTGTTTTTT. Translating it yields CASSNAGRHEKLFF. The chain carries TRBV27 and TRBJ1-4; D remains ambiguous. The CDR3 spans 14 residues. Germline V lookup: CDR1 MNHEY, CDR2 SMNVEV (reference sequence). The V gene lost 6 bases and the J gene lost 8 bases, with 16 bases spanning the gap.

This clonotype has ten or more counts. The genes are TRBV18 and TRBJ2-3; 10 nucleotides agree with TRBD2. V shed 3 bases, J shed 4 bases, and the junction held 7 bases outside the gene matches. The CDR3 is 16 amino acids. Germline V gives CDR1 KGHSH, CDR2 LQKENI. The CDR3 nucleotides are TGTGCCAGCTCACCCGGTCTAGCGGGGGAGGCAGATACGCAGTATTTT. Translating it yields CASSPGLAGEADTQYF. The entire variable domain, with the rest obtained from reference TRBV18 and TRBJ2-3, is as follows: NAGVMQNPRHLVRRRGQEARLRCSPMKGHSHVYWYRQLPEEGLKFMVYLQKENIIDESGMPKERFSAEFPKEGPSILRIQQVVRGDSAAYFCASSPGLAGEADTQYFGPGTRLTVL.

Regarding this clonotype: It is likely a read error, because the conserved phenylalanine at the end of the CDR3 is missing. The DNA is left out, because the CDR3 cannot be placed on it with certainty; the CDR3 is given as TCRdb lists it. This chain connects TRBV4-2 to TRBJ1-3; the listed D gene, TRBD1, was not tested against the DNA. Germline V gene lookup returns CDR1 LGHNA and CDR2 YNFKEQ. The CDR3 length is 16 residues, termini included. CDR3 in amino acids: CASSPSGPGHLNTTYS.

The chain links TRBV20-1 to TRBJ1-4, with 7 bases fitting TRBD1. V dropped 4 bases and J dropped 0; count of bases not matched to a gene: 2. This CDR3 has 14 residues. Germline CDR1 and CDR2: DFQATT and SNEGSKA (reference sequence). The CDR3 spells CSATGTATNEKLFF. Written as DNA, the CDR3 is TGCAGTGCTACCGGGACAGCAACTAATGAAAAACTGTTTTTT.

J is TRBJ1-6 and V is TRBV19; no clear D. The germline gives CDR1 LNHDA, CDR2 SQIVND (reference sequence). The V and J ends lost 4 bases and 13 bases respectively, with 26 bases between them. The CDR3 covers 17 residues. CDR3 sequence: CASSTRRDLGWGSPLHF. CDR3 in DNA: TGTGCCAGTAGTACTCGGCGGGATCTGGGATGGGGATCGCCCCTCCACTTT.

Regarding this clonotype: A much larger clonotype is one base distant, so this may be a read error. J is TRBJ2-7 and V is TRBV12-3 or TRBV12-4; perhaps D is TRBD1 or TRBD2 (6 bases each). V shed 6 bases and J shed 0 bases, with 18 bases lying between them. This CDR3 contains 16 residues. CDR3 in DNA: TGTGCCAGCAGCGATAAATCGAGGGGGGACTCCTACGAGCAGTACTTC. Its translation: CASSDKSRGDSYEQYF.

This clonotype occurred many times. The chain has TRBV20-1 and TRBJ1-5; no clear D gene. The germline CDR1 and CDR2 sequences are DFQATT and SNEGSKA (reference sequence). V was shortened by 6 bases and J by 0 bases, with 15 bases between the two germline ends. The CDR3 runs 15 residues. Here the CDR3 reads CSATWIGGSNQPQHF. The DNA of the CDR3 is TGCAGTGCGACTTGGATAGGCGGTAGCAATCAGCCCCAGCATTTT.

In this sample, this clonotype turned up many times. For the CDR3, the DNA is TGTGCCAGCGGACAGGTCCCATCCTACGAGCAGTACTTC. Translating it yields CASGQVPSYEQYF. V is TRBV6-1 and J is TRBJ2-7; 7 bases fit TRBD1. The germline CDR1 and CDR2 sequences are MNHNS and SASEGT. There are 13 residues in the CDR3. The junction had 5 bases not matched to a gene; V was cut back by 8 bases and J by 1 base.

Ten or more counts support this clonotype. The rearrangement uses TRBV19 and TRBJ1-5; D remains unclear. V gave up 6 bases and J gave up 0 bases, with 12 bases separating them. The germline V gene encodes CDR1 LNHDA and CDR2 SQIVND (reference sequence). CDR3 size: 15 residues. CDR3 sequence: CASRDLRPSNQPQHF. The DNA of the CDR3 is TGTGCCAGTAGAGATCTCCGGCCTAGCAATCAGCCCCAGCATTTT. The whole variable domain, remainder taken from reference TRBV19 and TRBJ1-5, is DGGITQSPKYLFRKEGQNVTLSCEQNLNHDAMYWYRQDPGQGLRLIYYSQIVNDFQKGDIAEGYSVSREKKESFPLTVTSAQKNPTAFYLCASRDLRPSNQPQHFGDGTRLSIL.

This clonotype showed up many times. This chain connects TRBV19 to TRBJ2-2; 15 positions agree with TRBD2. Unmatched junction bases numbered 4, after V lost 7 bases and J lost 7 bases. In germline, CDR1 is LNHDA, CDR2 SQIVND (reference sequence). This CDR3 contains 15 residues. The CDR3 loop reads CASIRTSGRVGELFF. CDR3 in DNA: TGTGCCAGTATTCGGACTAGCGGGAGGGTCGGGGAGCTGTTTTTT.

There are many counts of this clonotype. The rearrangement links TRBV4-2 to TRBJ1-2, with D tentatively TRBD1 (6 bases). Germline assignment: CDR1 LGHNA and CDR2 YNFKEQ. This CDR3 has 15 residues. The ends were cut back, 1 base at V and 5 bases at J, with 14 bases in the middle. DNA for the CDR3: TGTGCCAGCAGCCAAGGTTCGGACAGAATTTATGGCTACACCTTC. It is translated as CASSQGSDRIYGYTF.

This clonotype came up many times. The chain carries TRBV30 and TRBJ1-2; no clear D. V lost 3 bases, J lost 2 bases, and 10 bases lay in between. This CDR3 is built from 13 residues. Germline CDR1 and CDR2: GTSNPN and SVGIG (reference sequence). The CDR3 reads CAWRGLRNYGYTF. The CDR3 bases are TGTGCCTGGAGAGGCCTGAGGAACTATGGCTACACCTTC.

The chain links TRBV19 to TRBJ2-5; D may be TRBD1 (6 bases). The CDR3 sequence is 14 residues long. Trimming cost V 5 bases and J 0 bases, with 10 bases left between them. CDR1 is LNHDA, CDR2 SQIVND, per germline (reference sequence). The CDR3 loop reads CASSGGRDQETQYF. CDR3 coding DNA: TGTGCCAGTAGTGGGGGCCGTGACCAAGAGACCCAGTACTTC.

This clonotype was found many times. The chain links TRBV4-1 to TRBJ1-5, with 8 nucleotides matching TRBD1. The V gene's germline CDR1 is MGHRA and CDR2 YSYEKL. V lost 4 bases, J lost 5 bases, and 7 bases stayed unmatched. The CDR3 has 15 residues. The CDR3 bases are TGCGCCAGCAGCCCCCAACTGGACAGGGATCAGCCCCAGCATTTT. Translated, it gives CASSPQLDRDQPQHF.